These T cell receptor beta chains were read from a single sample in a study of monozygotic twins with inflammatory bowel disease. TCRdb reprocessed the 5' RACE reads; each CDR3 protein has one entry and no DNA is given. The listing records under 200,000 distinct CDR3 sequences. The sequenced sample was blood. The receptors come from a human donor with ulcerative colitis or Crohn's disease, or a healthy co-twin of an affected twin (not recorded which). Both conserved end residues are part of each CDR3.

V gene	J gene	CDR3 protein
TRBV7-2	TRBJ1-2	CASSRDRRNYGYTF
TRBV5-1	TRBJ1-1	CASSLAGDRTTNTEAFF
TRBV15	TRBJ2-7	CATSRDRVSGGSYEQYF
TRBV5-1	TRBJ2-7	CASSLSGESYEQYF
TRBV29-1	TRBJ2-7	CSVVAGGIEQYF
TRBV11-3	TRBJ2-1	CASSFAGTGEQFF
TRBV5-1	TRBJ2-1	CASGSGGGYNEQFF
TRBV15	TRBJ2-7	CATSRGAPYEQYF
TRBV20-1	TRBJ2-2	CSARDGHYPSNNGELFF
TRBV6-6	TRBJ1-6	CASSYEGADSPLHF
TRBV5-6	TRBJ2-6	CASSRRVSGANVLTF
TRBV20-1	TRBJ2-7	CSARDRRRGFSYEQYF
TRBV15	TRBJ1-6	CATSKTDNSPLHF
TRBV20-1	TRBJ2-1	CSAARARRAPEQFF
TRBV3-1	TRBJ2-5	CASSQGTSGTQETQYF
TRBV21-1	TRBJ2-2	CASIPALRQGDNGELFF
TRBV3-1	TRBJ1-2	CASSLGAQGVPGYTF
TRBV7-9	TRBJ2-1	CASSLNGIVEQFF
TRBV7-3	TRBJ2-3	CASSLSSGDTDTQYF
TRBV19	TRBJ2-5	CASSQSPTQETQYF
TRBV4-3	TRBJ2-1	CASSHLAGEAYNEQFF
TRBV15	TRBJ2-7	CATSRDRQGAGEQYF
TRBV5-6	TRBJ2-7	CASSLWGLVYEQYF
TRBV12-3/TRBV12-4	TRBJ2-1	CASSSSGRAAYNEQFF
TRBV19	TRBJ1-4	CASSPNAGSGEKLFF
TRBV12-3/TRBV12-4	TRBJ2-7	CASSSLPGLGAYEQYF
TRBV7-3	TRBJ2-1	CASSLSGTPEQFF
TRBV19	TRBJ1-5	CASISIGGGGQPQHF
TRBV4-3	TRBJ2-7	CASSQDLPGLAGSYEQYF
TRBV7-9	TRBJ2-7	CASSLVGSLTYEQYF
TRBV7-9	TRBJ2-3	CASSLGAFSTDTQYF
TRBV20-1	TRBJ2-7	CSAMRQAYEQYF